This T cell receptor (beta chain) comes out of a study of T cell responses to AZD1222 COVID-19 vaccine. CDR3 length equals 14 residues. CDR1 and CDR2 from the germline V gene are SNHLY and FYNNEI. Trimming pared 5 bases from V and 5 bases from J, leaving 13 bases between. Sequenced by immunoSEQ multiplex PCR; TCRdb stores in-frame clones only, minus some. Here the sample spans over 110,000 clones, almost 95% being singletons. The sequence derives from an adult who received the AZD1222 COVID-19 vaccine. The material was peripheral blood, obtained 28 days after the second AZD1222 dose. This rearrangement joins TRBV2 to TRBJ2-1, with a possible D match to TRBD2 (6 bases). This CDR3 reads CASSPRESNNEQFF. CDR3 DNA: TGTGCCAGCAGTCCTCGGGAGTCAAACAATGAGCAGTTCTTC.